These T cell receptor beta chains were read from a single sample in a study of blood T cell repertoires in COVID-19. The data were produced by immunoSEQ multiplex PCR, yet TCRdb's version contains in-frame clones alone and is incomplete. The profile covers under 300,000 clones, with around 88% appearing a single time and 12% taken by the ten largest. The sequencing sample was made of peripheral blood. These receptors originate from a man at least 80 years old with acute or convalescent COVID-19. Both conserved end residues are part of each CDR3. The D gene is left open where the match is weak. Some rows mark clone size as missing; the rest say once, few, many or name a class of expanded clone.

TRBD2	TRBJ2-7	.	16	TRBV27	CASSSWTSGRAGEQYF	TGTGCCAGCAGTTCATGGACTAGCGGGAGGGCGGGGGAGCAGTACTTC
.	TRBJ1-5	.	15	TRBV2	CASKRSTYSNQPQHF	TGTGCCAGCAAACGGTCAACTTATAGCAATCAGCCCCAGCATTTT
.	TRBJ2-6	once	16	TRBV28	CASSFDWPSGANVLTF	TGTGCCAGCAGTTTTGATTGGCCCTCTGGGGCCAACGTCCTGACTTTC
TRBD1	TRBJ2-7	.	15	TRBV28	CASSLPGTDSYEQYF	TGTGCCAGCAGTCTCCCCGGGACAGACTCCTACGAGCAGTACTTC
.	TRBJ2-7	.	12	TRBV29-1	CSVDGSSYEQYF	TGCAGCGTTGATGGGAGTTCCTACGAGCAGTACTTC
TRBD1	TRBJ1-1	.	15	TRBV2	CASSDLDRGDTEAFF	TGTGCCAGCAGTGACCTCGACAGGGGGGACACTGAAGCTTTCTTT
.	TRBJ2-2	.	13	TRBV11-2	CASSVGLDGELFF	TGTGCCAGCAGTGTGGGCCTCGATGGGGAGCTGTTTTTT
TRBD2	TRBJ2-1	.	13	TRBV28	CASSLGGGNEQFF	TGTGCCAGCAGTTTAGGGGGGGGGAATGAGCAGTTCTTC
.	TRBJ2-1	few	15	TRBV5-1	CASTKEGSSYNEQFF	TGCGCCAGCACAAAGGAGGGGAGTTCCTACAATGAGCAGTTCTTC
.	TRBJ2-3	.	17	TRBV5-1	CASSLAFSGVGTDTQYF	TGCGCCAGCAGCTTGGCCTTTTCGGGAGTGGGAACAGATACGCAGTATTTT
.	TRBJ1-5	.	14	TRBV11-2	CASSHPGSNQPQHF	TGTGCCAGCAGCCATCCGGGGAGCAATCAGCCCCAGCATTTT
TRBD1	TRBJ1-1	.	17	TRBV27	CASSLLDRGPMNTEAFF	TGTGCCAGCAGTCTACTCGACAGGGGTCCCATGAACACTGAAGCTTTCTTT
TRBD2	TRBJ2-3	.	14	TRBV9	CASSGRTSLDTQYF	TGTGCCAGCAGCGGCCGGACTAGCCTAGATACGCAGTATTTT
.	TRBJ2-7	once	17	TRBV18	CASSPNPTVLSLYEQYF	TGTGCCAGCTCACCGAACCCGACAGTTCTGAGCCTCTACGAGCAGTACTTC
.	TRBJ1-3	once	15	TRBV10-3	CAISDRGGRGNTIYF	TGTGCCATCAGTGACCGGGGAGGGAGAGGAAACACCATATATTTT
TRBD1	TRBJ1-3	.	17	TRBV19	CASSIGDRGFSGNTIYF	TGTGCCAGTAGTATCGGTGACAGGGGATTCTCTGGAAACACCATATATTTT
TRBD1	TRBJ1-1	.	16	TRBV5-1	CASSLGTGTLNTEAFF	TGCGCCAGCAGCTTGGGGACAGGGACCCTGAACACTGAAGCTTTCTTT
TRBD2	TRBJ2-1	.	15	TRBV2	CACRREAGGGGEQFF	TGTGCCTGTCGAAGGGAAGCGGGTGGCGGGGGTGAGCAGTTCTTC
.	TRBJ2-7	.	14	TRBV11-3	CASSLDSIRNEQYF	TGTGCCAGCAGCTTGGACTCAATTCGTAACGAGCAGTACTTC
.	TRBJ2-5	.	12	TRBV23-1	CAHPGEPETQYF	TGCGCCCACCCCGGGGAGCCAGAGACCCAGTACTTC
.	TRBJ2-7	.	12	TRBV28	CASTGGIYEQYF	TGTGCCAGCACTGGCGGGATTTACGAGCAGTACTTC
.	TRBJ1-2	once	14	TRBV7-9	CASSLAPPRGGYTF	TGTGCCAGCAGCTTAGCCCCCCCTCGCGGAGGCTACACCTTC
.	TRBJ2-1	.	13	TRBV5-1	CASSLGGPNEQFF	TGCGCCAGCAGCTTGGGGGGGCCAAATGAGCAGTTCTTC